These 30 T cell receptor beta chains were all obtained from the same sample, sequenced in a study of OX40 agonist ivuxolimab in advanced cancers. Library creation used the immunoSEQ multiplex PCR assay. TCRdb provides this immuneACCESS table in a form limited to in-frame rearrangements. Some clones are lacking; in checked studies, under half of them reflect an unresolved V gene, and why the rest are absent is not known. This sample comprises about 58,000 clones, about 86% of them detected only once. The ten largest account for approximately 1% of the sample. The sample consisted of CD4+ or CD8+ T cells sorted from blood, taken in a trial of the OX40 agonist ivuxolimab. The receptors were gathered from an adult with an advanced solid tumor such as melanoma, head and neck, liver or kidney cancer.

This chain links TRBV7-8 with TRBJ1-5; 9 bases align to TRBD1. There are 16 residues in the CDR3. V lost 2 bases to trimming and J lost 5 bases; unmatched junction nucleotides: 7. The germline gives CDR1 SGHVS, CDR2 FQNEAQ. In DNA form, the CDR3 reads TGTGCCAGCAGCTTATTTGGGACAGGGTTTGATCAGCCCCAGCATTTT. This sequence encodes CASSLFGTGFDQPQHF.

V gene TRBV9 combines with J gene TRBJ1-3; 7 bases fit TRBD1. CDR1 is SGDLS and CDR2 is YYNGEE in the germline V gene. The CDR3 extends over 14 amino acids. Losses at the gene ends were 2 bases for V and 4 bases for J; bases not matched to a gene: 3. CDR3 sequence: CASSVTGRGNTIYF. CDR3 nucleotides: TGTGCCAGCAGCGTGACAGGGCGCGGAAACACCATATATTTT.

The genes are TRBV7-9 and TRBJ1-2; 7 bases match TRBD1. Looked up from germline, CDR1 is SEHNR and CDR2 is FQNEAQ (reference sequence). V lost 0 bases and J lost 8; bases outside the gene matches: 3. This CDR3 contains 13 residues. The CDR3 region has the DNA TGTGCCAGCAGCTTAGCAGGGGGCAACGGCTACACCTTC. It is translated as CASSLAGGNGYTF.

The chain has TRBV19 and TRBJ2-2, with D possibly TRBD2 on 6 matching bases. Germline CDR1 and CDR2: LNHDA and SQIVND (reference sequence). This CDR3 has 15 residues. V was cut by 6 bases and J by 0 bases, with 11 bases left in between. The CDR3 nucleotides read TGTGCCAGTAGAAAAGGGACTTCGAACACCGGGGAGCTGTTTTTT. This encodes CASRKGTSNTGELFF.

The count of this clone is one. This sequence joins TRBV18 and TRBJ2-7, with D possibly matching TRBD2 (6 bases). Per the germline V gene, CDR1 is KGHSH and CDR2 is LQKENI. V lost 1 base and J 6 bases, leaving 13 bases between the germline ends. The CDR3 has 14 amino acids. The CDR3 region has the DNA TGTGCCAGCTCACCACGGTCGGCGGGGATCGAGCAGTACTTC. Amino acid sequence: CASSPRSAGIEQYF.

The chain couples TRBV6-5 to TRBJ1-1; D perhaps matches TRBD1 (6 bases). CDR1 is MNHEY and CDR2 is SVGAGI in the germline V gene. V lost 4 bases to trimming and J lost 1 base, with 7 bases between them. The CDR3 length is 13 residues. The CDR3 protein is CASSLQGNTEAFF. CDR3 sequence (DNA): TGTGCCAGCAGTTTACAGGGGAACACTGAAGCTTTCTTT.

The rearrangement links TRBV7-2 to TRBJ2-7; a weak D match, TRBD1 (6 bases). Germline V gene data show CDR1 as SGHTA and CDR2 as FQGNSA. This CDR3 has 13 amino acids. Trimming left V 4 bases short and J 3 bases short, with 10 bases between. As DNA, the CDR3 is TGTGCCAGCAGCTCCTCAGGGGTCTACGAGCAGTACTTC. Translation: CASSSSGVYEQYF. The complete variable domain, with remaining parts taken from reference TRBV7-2 and TRBJ2-7, reads GAGVSQSPSNKVTEKGKDVELRCDPISGHTALYWYRQSLGQGLEFLIYFQGNSAPDKSGLPSDRFSAERTGGSVSTLTIQRTQQEDSAVYLCASSSSGVYEQYFGPGTRLTVT.

This chain joins TRBV6-5 and TRBJ1-1; D unclear. CDR1 and CDR2 (germline): MNHEY, SVGAGI. The germline V and J ends were trimmed by 0 bases and 0 bases, with 5 bases remaining between them. The CDR3 runs 14 residues. The CDR3 reads CASSYSDMNTEAFF. In DNA, the CDR3 is TGTGCCAGCAGTTACTCAGATATGAACACTGAAGCTTTCTTT.

V and J are TRBV7-9 and TRBJ2-7, with D possibly TRBD1 on 6 matching bases. V was shortened by 4 bases and J by 3 bases, with 7 bases between the two germline ends. CDR1 and CDR2 from the germline V gene are SEHNR and FQNEAQ (reference sequence). This CDR3 is 12 amino acids long. DNA of the CDR3: TGTGCCAGCAGCTCACAGGGCTACGAGCAGTACTTC. The encoded protein is CASSSQGYEQYF. The full variable domain, completed using reference TRBV7-9 and TRBJ2-7, is DTGVSQNPRHKITKRGQNVTFRCDPISEHNRLYWYRQTLGQGPEFLTYFQNEAQLEKSRLLSDRFSAERPKGSFSTLEIQRTEQGDSAMYLCASSSQGYEQYFGPGTRLTVT.

The rearrangement joins TRBV7-2 to TRBJ2-3; perhaps TRBD2 as D (6 bases). V was pared by 2 bases and J by 0 bases, with 12 bases between. CDR1 is SGHTA and CDR2 is FQGNSA in the germline V gene. This CDR3 region has 16 residues. The CDR3 DNA follows: TGTGCCAGCAGCTTATGGGCGGGGACTAGCACAGATACGCAGTATTTT. Protein product: CASSLWAGTSTDTQYF.

The CDR3 spells CASRFGTGAGANVLTF. CDR3 DNA sequence: TGTGCCAGTAGGTTCGGGACAGGGGCTGGGGCCAACGTCCTGACTTTC. The V and J genes are TRBV19 and TRBJ2-6, with TRBD1 matching over 10 bases. J was trimmed by 2 bases and V by 6 bases; bases with no gene match: 4. The CDR3 contains 16 residues. Germline lookup yields CDR1 LNHDA and CDR2 SQIVND (reference sequence).

This chain joins TRBV5-6 and TRBJ2-7; the D call may be TRBD1 or TRBD2 (5 bases each). The CDR3 has 15 amino acids. In germline, CDR1 is SGHDT, CDR2 YYEEEE. V was pared by 1 base and J by 2 bases, with 13 bases between. CDR3 in DNA: TGTGCCAGCAGCTTGTTCCCGGGGCCCACCTACGAGCAGTACTTC. This encodes CASSLFPGPTYEQYF.

This chain uses TRBV6-1 with TRBJ1-5; the D is unclear. V gave up 2 bases and J gave up 7 bases, with 15 bases separating them. Germline V gene sequence: CDR1 MNHNS, CDR2 SASEGT. The CDR3 has 15 amino acids. CDR3: CASSESVRRVQPQHF. In DNA form, the CDR3 reads TGTGCCAGCAGTGAATCGGTCAGAAGGGTCCAGCCCCAGCATTTT.

The rearrangement links TRBV5-1 to TRBJ1-4, with TRBD1 matching 9 bases. The CDR3 is made up of 15 amino acids. The germline V gene has CDR1 SGHRS and CDR2 YFSETQ. With V trimmed by 0 bases and J by 7 bases, 4 bases remained unmatched. The CDR3 DNA is TGCGCCAGCAGCTTGGGGGACAGGGTAACTGAAAAACTGTTTTTT. Translating gives CASSLGDRVTEKLFF.

This chain uses TRBV19 with TRBJ1-4; D is ambiguous. The CDR3 consists of 15 residues. The ends were cut back, 1 base at V and 8 bases at J, with 14 bases in the middle. Looked up from germline, CDR1 is LNHDA and CDR2 is SQIVND (reference sequence). The chain's CDR3 is CASSIVGLGGEKLFF. The DNA for the CDR3 is TGTGCCAGTAGTATAGTTGGGCTTGGCGGGGAAAAACTGTTTTTT.

The chain carries TRBV2 and TRBJ1-2; D is unclear. V gave up 8 bases and J gave up 2 bases, with 12 bases separating them. The CDR3 contains 13 residues. The germline V gene encodes CDR1 SNHLY and CDR2 FYNNEI. The chain's CDR3 is CASGQELNYGYTF. The DNA of the CDR3 is TGTGCCAGCGGGCAGGAATTAAACTATGGCTACACCTTC.

V is TRBV6-5 and J is TRBJ1-1, with 8 bases lining up with TRBD1. CDR1 is MNHEY and CDR2 is SVGAGI in the germline V gene. Trimming took 2 bases from V and 4 from J; bases not matched to a gene: 6. The CDR3 is 15 residues long. For the CDR3, the DNA is TGTGCCAGCAGTTACCTGACAGGGGCGAGCACTGAAGCTTTCTTT. It yields the protein CASSYLTGASTEAFF.

V usage is TRBV7-2 and J usage is TRBJ2-7; D is ambiguous. CDR1 is SGHTA and CDR2 is FQGNSA in the germline V gene. This CDR3 contains 14 residues. V lost 1 base and J lost 0, with 7 bases in between. The CDR3 nucleotides are TGTGCCAGCAGCTTAGACTATTCCTCCTACGAGCAGTACTTC. Amino acid sequence: CASSLDYSSYEQYF.

The chain is built from TRBV4-2 and TRBJ2-3, with D possibly being TRBD1 (5 bases). The CDR3 has 16 amino acids. Germline V gives CDR1 LGHNA, CDR2 YNFKEQ. V was pared by 0 bases and J by 0 bases, with 10 bases between. The CDR3: CASSQDATASTDTQYF. DNA of the CDR3: TGTGCCAGCAGCCAAGATGCGACAGCCAGCACAGATACGCAGTATTTT.

The J gene is TRBJ2-7, the V gene TRBV7-8; no definite D call. The CDR3 spans 13 residues. Germline V CDR1 and CDR2: SGHVS, FQNEAQ. The germline V and J ends were trimmed by 0 bases and 1 base, with 4 bases remaining between them. The CDR3 loop reads CASSLAGSYEQYF. The CDR3 DNA follows: TGTGCCAGCAGCTTAGCAGGGTCCTACGAGCAGTACTTC.

The genes are TRBV5-8 and TRBJ2-7; the D call may be TRBD1 or TRBD2 (5 bases each). The CDR3 spans 14 residues. The V and J ends lost 5 bases and 5 bases respectively, with 17 bases between them. The germline CDR1 and CDR2 sequences are SGHTS and YDEGEE. CDR3 region: CASRARRGVHEQYF. Written as DNA, the CDR3 is TGTGCCAGCAGGGCCAGGAGAGGGGTCCACGAGCAGTACTTC.

The rearrangement uses TRBV2 and TRBJ1-5; TRBD1 aligns across 7 bases. Losses at the gene ends were 5 bases for V and 2 bases for J; bases not matched to a gene: 6. The CDR3 is 15 residues long. In germline, CDR1 is SNHLY, CDR2 FYNNEI. The chain's CDR3 is CASSLDRVGNQPQHF. DNA of the CDR3: TGTGCCAGCAGTCTAGACAGGGTGGGCAATCAGCCCCAGCATTTT.

This chain joins TRBV27 and TRBJ1-6; D is possibly TRBD1 (5 bases). V was shortened by 6 bases and J by 1 base, with 13 bases between the two germline ends. The CDR3 contains 16 residues. Germline V CDR1 and CDR2: MNHEY, SMNVEV (reference sequence). CDR3 residues: CASSSVGGSYNSPLHF. CDR3 coding DNA: TGTGCCAGCAGCTCAGTGGGGGGATCCTATAATTCACCCCTCCACTTT.

By sample fraction, this clone is medium-sized (0.01 to 0.1%). The chain is built from TRBV18 and TRBJ1-6; 7 positions agree with TRBD1. The CDR3 totals 18 residues. V lost 1 base, J lost 4 bases, and 10 bases stayed unmatched. The germline CDR1 and CDR2 sequences are KGHSH and LQKENI. CDR3 in DNA: TGTGCCAGCTCACCACAGAGGGCCCGGACAGGATATAATTCACCCCTCCACTTT. Its protein is CASSPQRARTGYNSPLHF.

This clone was found a few times. The chain carries TRBV18 and TRBJ1-5, with 7 nucleotides matching TRBD1. V dropped 4 bases and J dropped 2; count of bases not matched to a gene: 8. This CDR3 is built from 16 residues. Germline V CDR1 and CDR2: KGHSH, LQKENI. The CDR3: CASSLRGTDGNQPQHF. CDR3 DNA sequence: TGTGCCAGCTCACTTCGCGGGACAGACGGCAATCAGCCCCAGCATTTT. Drawing the rest from reference TRBV18 and TRBJ1-5, the complete variable domain is NAGVMQNPRHLVRRRGQEARLRCSPMKGHSHVYWYRQLPEEGLKFMVYLQKENIIDESGMPKERFSAEFPKEGPSILRIQQVVRGDSAAYFCASSLRGTDGNQPQHFGDGTRLSIL.

V and J are TRBV5-1 and TRBJ2-7, with 9 nucleotides matching TRBD1. Germline V gene data show CDR1 as SGHRS and CDR2 as YFSETQ. This CDR3 has 14 residues. Trimming cost V 2 bases and J 4 bases; bases outside gene matches: 4. The CDR3 coding sequence is TGCGCCAGCAGCTTTGGGACAGGGTTGTACGAGCAGTACTTC. Translated: CASSFGTGLYEQYF.

The genes are TRBV6-1 and TRBJ1-4; a weak D match, TRBD1 (5 bases). Deletions cut 3 bases from V and 11 bases from J, with 19 bases between. The CDR3 extends over 15 amino acids. CDR1 and CDR2 (germline): MNHNS, SASEGT. The CDR3 nucleotides read TGTGCCAGCAGTGATCACGCTGGGGCCTCTGGGAAACTGTTTTTT. Its translation: CASSDHAGASGKLFF.

The rearrangement links TRBV7-2 to TRBJ1-2; 9 nucleotides match TRBD1. This CDR3 contains 15 residues. V shed 3 bases, J shed 5 bases, and the junction held 7 bases outside the gene matches. Germline CDR1 SGHTA, CDR2 FQGNSA. The CDR3 coding sequence is TGTGCCAGCAGCTTGGGACAGGGAGGCCTATATGGCTACACCTTC. It codes for CASSLGQGGLYGYTF. Full variable domain (outside the CDR3, taken from reference TRBV7-2 and TRBJ1-2): GAGVSQSPSNKVTEKGKDVELRCDPISGHTALYWYRQSLGQGLEFLIYFQGNSAPDKSGLPSDRFSAERTGGSVSTLTIQRTQQEDSAVYLCASSLGQGGLYGYTFGSGTRLTVV.

The rearrangement uses TRBV6-5 and TRBJ1-3; no reliable D call. The CDR3 sequence is 13 residues long. V was clipped by 6 bases and J by 4 bases, with 10 bases between them. The V gene's germline CDR1 is MNHEY and CDR2 SVGAGI. The CDR3: CASSPDRGNTIYF. The CDR3 bases are TGTGCCAGCAGCCCCGACCGGGGAAACACCATATATTTT.

This rearrangement joins TRBV11-2 to TRBJ2-3; TRBD2 aligns across 16 bases. The CDR3 totals 17 residues. Germline loops: CDR1 SGHAT, CDR2 FQNNGV. The trim removed 5 bases at V and 5 bases at J, leaving 7 bases unmatched. The CDR3 sequence is CASSAGTSGGEVDTQYF. The DNA for the CDR3 is TGTGCCAGCAGCGCCGGGACTAGCGGGGGGGAGGTAGATACGCAGTATTTT.